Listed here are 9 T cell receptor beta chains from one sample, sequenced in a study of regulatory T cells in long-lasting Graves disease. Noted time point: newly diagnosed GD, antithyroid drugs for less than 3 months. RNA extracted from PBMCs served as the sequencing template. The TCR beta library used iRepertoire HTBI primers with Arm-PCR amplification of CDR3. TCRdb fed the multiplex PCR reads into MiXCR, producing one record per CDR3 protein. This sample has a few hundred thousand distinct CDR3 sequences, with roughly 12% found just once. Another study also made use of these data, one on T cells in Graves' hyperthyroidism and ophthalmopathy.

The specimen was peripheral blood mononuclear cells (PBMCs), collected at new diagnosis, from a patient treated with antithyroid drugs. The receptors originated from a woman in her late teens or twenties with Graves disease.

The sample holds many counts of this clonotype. This CDR3 is CSARVDKVKQKQPMNTEAFF. CDR3 DNA sequence: TGCAGTGCTAGGGTGGATAAGGTGAAGCAGAAACAGCCAATGAACACTGAAGCTTTCTTT. The chain employs TRBV20-1 and TRBJ1-1; the D is unclear. The V gene lost 3 bases and the J gene lost 0 bases, with 29 bases spanning the gap. Germline V gene lookup returns CDR1 DFQATT and CDR2 SNEGSKA (reference sequence). The CDR3 totals 20 residues.

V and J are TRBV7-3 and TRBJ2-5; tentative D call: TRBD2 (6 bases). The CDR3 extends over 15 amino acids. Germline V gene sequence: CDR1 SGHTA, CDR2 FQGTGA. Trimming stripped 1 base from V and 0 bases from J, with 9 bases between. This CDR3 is CASSLIGGDQETQYF. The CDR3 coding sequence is TGTGCCAGCAGCTTAATCGGAGGGGACCAAGAGACCCAGTACTTC.

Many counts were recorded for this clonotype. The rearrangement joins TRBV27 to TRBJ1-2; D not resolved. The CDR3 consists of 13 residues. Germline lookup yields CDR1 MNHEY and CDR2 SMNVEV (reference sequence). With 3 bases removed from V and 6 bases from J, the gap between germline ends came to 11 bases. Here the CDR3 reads CASSFRGGHGYTF. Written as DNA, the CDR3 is TGTGCCAGCAGTTTTCGGGGAGGTCATGGCTACACCTTC.

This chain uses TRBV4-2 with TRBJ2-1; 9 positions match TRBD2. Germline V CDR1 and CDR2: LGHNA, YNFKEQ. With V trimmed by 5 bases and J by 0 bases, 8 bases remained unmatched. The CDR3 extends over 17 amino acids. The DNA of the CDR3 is TGTGCCAGCAGCAGCGCAGTAGCGGGGGCCTCCTACAATGAGCAGTTCTTC. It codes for CASSSAVAGASYNEQFF.

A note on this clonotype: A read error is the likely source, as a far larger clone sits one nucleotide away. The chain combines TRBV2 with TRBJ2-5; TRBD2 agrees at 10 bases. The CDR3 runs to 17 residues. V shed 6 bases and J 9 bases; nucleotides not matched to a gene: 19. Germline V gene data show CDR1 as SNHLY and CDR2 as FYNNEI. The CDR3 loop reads CASRPLVGFGSGGPQYF. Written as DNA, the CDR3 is TGTGCCAGCAGGCCCCTCGTCGGGTTTGGTAGCGGGGGGCCCCAGTACTTC.

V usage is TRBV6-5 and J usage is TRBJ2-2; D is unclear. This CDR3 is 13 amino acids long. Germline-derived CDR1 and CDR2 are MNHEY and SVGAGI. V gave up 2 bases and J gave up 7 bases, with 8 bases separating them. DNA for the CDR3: TGTGCCAGCAGTTACGAGGAAATCGGGGAGCTGTTTTTT. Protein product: CASSYEEIGELFF.

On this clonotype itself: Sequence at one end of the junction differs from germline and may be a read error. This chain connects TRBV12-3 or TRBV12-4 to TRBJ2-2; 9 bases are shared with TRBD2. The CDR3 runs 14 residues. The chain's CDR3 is CASSLAGSTGELFF. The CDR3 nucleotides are TGTGCCAGCAGTCTAGCGGGGTCCACCGGGGAGCTGTTTTTT.

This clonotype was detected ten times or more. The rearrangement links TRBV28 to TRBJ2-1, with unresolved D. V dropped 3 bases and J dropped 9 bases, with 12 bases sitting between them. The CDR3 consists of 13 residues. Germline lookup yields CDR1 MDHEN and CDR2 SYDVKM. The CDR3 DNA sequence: TGTGCCAGCAGTTTGGGGATGGGTAGTGAGCAGTTCTTC. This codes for CASSLGMGSEQFF.

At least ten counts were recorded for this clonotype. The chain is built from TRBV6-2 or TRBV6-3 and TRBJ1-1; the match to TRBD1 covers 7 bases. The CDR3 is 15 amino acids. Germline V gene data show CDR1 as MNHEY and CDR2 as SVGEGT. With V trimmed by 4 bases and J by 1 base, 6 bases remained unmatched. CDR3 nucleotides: TGTGCCAGCAGTTCGACAGGGTACTGGAACACTGAAGCTTTCTTT. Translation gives CASSSTGYWNTEAFF.